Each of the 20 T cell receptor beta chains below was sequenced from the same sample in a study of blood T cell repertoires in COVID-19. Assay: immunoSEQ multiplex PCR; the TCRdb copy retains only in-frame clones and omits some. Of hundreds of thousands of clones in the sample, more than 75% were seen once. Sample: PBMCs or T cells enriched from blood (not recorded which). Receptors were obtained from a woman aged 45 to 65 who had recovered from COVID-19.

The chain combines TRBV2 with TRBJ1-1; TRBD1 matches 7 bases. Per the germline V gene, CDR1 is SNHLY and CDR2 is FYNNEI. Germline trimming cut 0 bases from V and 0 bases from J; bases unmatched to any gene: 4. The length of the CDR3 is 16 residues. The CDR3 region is CASSEALDRVNTEAFF. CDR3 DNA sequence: TGTGCCAGCAGTGAAGCGCTAGACAGGGTGAACACTGAAGCTTTCTTT.

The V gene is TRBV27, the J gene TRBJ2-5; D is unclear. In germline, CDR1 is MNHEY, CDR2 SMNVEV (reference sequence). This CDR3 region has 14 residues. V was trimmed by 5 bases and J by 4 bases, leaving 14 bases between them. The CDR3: CASSPIDQAETQYF. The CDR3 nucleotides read TGTGCCAGCAGTCCGATCGACCAGGCAGAGACCCAGTACTTC.

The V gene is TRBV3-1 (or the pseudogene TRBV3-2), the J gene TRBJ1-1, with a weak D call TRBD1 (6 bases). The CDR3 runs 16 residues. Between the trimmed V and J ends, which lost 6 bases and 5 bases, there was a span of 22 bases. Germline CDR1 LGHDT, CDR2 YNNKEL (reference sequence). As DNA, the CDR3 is TGTGCCAGCAGTCTCCTTGGGGGCAGGGCGAGGACTGAAGCTTTCTTT. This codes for CASSLLGGRARTEAFF.

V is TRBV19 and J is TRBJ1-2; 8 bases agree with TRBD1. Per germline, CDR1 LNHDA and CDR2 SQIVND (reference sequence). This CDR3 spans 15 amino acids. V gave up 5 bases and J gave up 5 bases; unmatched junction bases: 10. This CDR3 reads CASSFRDRPSYGYTF. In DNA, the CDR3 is TGTGCCAGTAGTTTCCGGGACAGGCCATCTTATGGCTACACCTTC.

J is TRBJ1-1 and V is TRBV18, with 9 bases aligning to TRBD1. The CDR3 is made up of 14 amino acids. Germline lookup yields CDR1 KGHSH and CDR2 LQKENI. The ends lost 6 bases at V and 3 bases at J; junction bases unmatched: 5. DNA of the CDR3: TGTGCCAGCTCCGAGGGACAGGGAGACACTGAAGCTTTCTTT. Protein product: CASSEGQGDTEAFF.

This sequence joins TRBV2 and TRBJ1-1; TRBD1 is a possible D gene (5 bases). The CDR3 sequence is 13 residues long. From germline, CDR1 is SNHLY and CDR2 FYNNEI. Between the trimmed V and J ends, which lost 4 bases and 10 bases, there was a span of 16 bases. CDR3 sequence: CASSGLWDSGAFF. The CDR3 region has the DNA TGTGCCAGCAGTGGTTTGTGGGACTCCGGAGCTTTCTTT.

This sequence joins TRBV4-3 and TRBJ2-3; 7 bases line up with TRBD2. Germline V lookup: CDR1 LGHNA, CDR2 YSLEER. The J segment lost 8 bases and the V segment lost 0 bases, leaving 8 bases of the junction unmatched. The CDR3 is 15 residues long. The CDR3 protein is CASSQDWGGRATQYF. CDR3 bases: TGCGCCAGCAGCCAAGATTGGGGGGGGAGAGCTACGCAGTATTTT.

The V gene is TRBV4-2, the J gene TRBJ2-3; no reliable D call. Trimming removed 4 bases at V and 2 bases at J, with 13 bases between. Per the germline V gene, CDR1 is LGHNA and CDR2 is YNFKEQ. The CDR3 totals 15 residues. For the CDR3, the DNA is TGTGCCAGCAGCCGAAGCGAGTATTCCACAGATACGCAGTATTTT. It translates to CASSRSEYSTDTQYF.

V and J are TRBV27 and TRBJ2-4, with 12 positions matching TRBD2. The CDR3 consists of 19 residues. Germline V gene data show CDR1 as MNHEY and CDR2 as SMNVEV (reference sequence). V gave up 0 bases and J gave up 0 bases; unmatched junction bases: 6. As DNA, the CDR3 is TGTGCCAGCAGTTTATCGGCTCTGGGACTAGCGGGAGCCAAAAACATTCAGTACTTC. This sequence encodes CASSLSALGLAGAKNIQYF.

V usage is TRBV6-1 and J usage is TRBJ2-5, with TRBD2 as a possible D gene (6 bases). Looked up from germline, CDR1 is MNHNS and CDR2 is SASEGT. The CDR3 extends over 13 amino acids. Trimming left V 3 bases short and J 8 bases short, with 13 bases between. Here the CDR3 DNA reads TGTGCCAGCAGTGACCGGGGGACGGAAACCCAGTACTTC. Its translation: CASSDRGTETQYF.

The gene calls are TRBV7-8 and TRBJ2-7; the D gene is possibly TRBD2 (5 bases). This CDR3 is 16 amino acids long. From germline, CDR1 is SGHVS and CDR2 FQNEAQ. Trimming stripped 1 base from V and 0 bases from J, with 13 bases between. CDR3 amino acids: CASSLVGSSISYEQYF. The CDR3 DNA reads TGTGCCAGCAGCTTAGTGGGGAGTAGTATCTCCTACGAGCAGTACTTC.

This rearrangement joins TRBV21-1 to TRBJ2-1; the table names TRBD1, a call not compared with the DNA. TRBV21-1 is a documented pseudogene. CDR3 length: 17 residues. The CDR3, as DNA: TGTGCCAGCAGCAACCGGACAGGGGACCATCCCTACAATGAGCAGTTCTTC. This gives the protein CASSNRTGDHPYNEQFF.

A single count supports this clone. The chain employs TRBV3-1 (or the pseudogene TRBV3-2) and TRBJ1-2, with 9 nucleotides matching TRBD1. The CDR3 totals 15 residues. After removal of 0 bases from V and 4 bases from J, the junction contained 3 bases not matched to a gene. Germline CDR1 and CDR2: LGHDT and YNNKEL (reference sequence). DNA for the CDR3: TGTGCCAGCAGCCAAGAGGGGACAGGGATCTATGGCTACACCTTC. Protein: CASSQEGTGIYGYTF.

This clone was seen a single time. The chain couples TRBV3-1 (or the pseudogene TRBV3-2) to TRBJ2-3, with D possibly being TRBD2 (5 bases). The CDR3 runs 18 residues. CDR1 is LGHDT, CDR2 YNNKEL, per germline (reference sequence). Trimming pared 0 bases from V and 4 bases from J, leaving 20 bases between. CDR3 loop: CASSQEDRLDAGSDTQYF. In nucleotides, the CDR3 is TGTGCCAGCAGCCAAGAAGATCGTTTGGACGCGGGTTCAGATACGCAGTATTTT.

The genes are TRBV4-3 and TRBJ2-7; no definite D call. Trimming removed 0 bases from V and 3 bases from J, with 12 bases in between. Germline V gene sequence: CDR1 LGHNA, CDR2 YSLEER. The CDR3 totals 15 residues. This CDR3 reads CASSQDTPRVYEQYF. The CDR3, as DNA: TGCGCCAGCAGCCAAGATACACCTAGAGTCTACGAGCAGTACTTC.

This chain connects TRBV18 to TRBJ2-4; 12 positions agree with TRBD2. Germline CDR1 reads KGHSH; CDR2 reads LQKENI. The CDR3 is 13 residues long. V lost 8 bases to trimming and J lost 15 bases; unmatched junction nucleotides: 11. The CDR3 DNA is TGTGCCAGCGGGCCGGGACTAGCGGGCGTGGGGTACTTC. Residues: CASGPGLAGVGYF.

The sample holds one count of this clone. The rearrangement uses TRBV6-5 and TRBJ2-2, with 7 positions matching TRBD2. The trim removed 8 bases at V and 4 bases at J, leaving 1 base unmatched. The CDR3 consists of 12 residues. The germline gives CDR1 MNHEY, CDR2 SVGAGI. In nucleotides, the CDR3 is TGTGCCAGCGGGACTACCACCGGGGAGCTGTTTTTT. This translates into CASGTTTGELFF.

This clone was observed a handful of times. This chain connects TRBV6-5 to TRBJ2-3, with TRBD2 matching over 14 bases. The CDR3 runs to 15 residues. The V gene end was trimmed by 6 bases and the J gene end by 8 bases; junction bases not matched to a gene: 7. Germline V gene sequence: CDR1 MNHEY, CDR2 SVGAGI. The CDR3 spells CASRKGLAGEGTQYF. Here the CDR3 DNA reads TGTGCCAGCAGGAAGGGACTAGCGGGAGAGGGTACGCAGTATTTT.

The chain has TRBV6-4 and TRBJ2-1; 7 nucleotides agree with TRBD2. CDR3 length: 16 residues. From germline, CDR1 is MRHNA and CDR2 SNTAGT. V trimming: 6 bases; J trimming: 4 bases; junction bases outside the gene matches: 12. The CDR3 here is CASSRLASGGYNEQFF. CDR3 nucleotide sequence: TGTGCCAGCAGCCGTCTCGCTAGCGGAGGATACAATGAGCAGTTCTTC.

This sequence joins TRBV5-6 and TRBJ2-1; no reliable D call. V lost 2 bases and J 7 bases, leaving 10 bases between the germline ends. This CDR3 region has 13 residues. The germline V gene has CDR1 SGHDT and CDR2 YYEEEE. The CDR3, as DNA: TGTGCCAGCAGCTTACCCTTACGGAATGAGCAGTTCTTC. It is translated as CASSLPLRNEQFF.